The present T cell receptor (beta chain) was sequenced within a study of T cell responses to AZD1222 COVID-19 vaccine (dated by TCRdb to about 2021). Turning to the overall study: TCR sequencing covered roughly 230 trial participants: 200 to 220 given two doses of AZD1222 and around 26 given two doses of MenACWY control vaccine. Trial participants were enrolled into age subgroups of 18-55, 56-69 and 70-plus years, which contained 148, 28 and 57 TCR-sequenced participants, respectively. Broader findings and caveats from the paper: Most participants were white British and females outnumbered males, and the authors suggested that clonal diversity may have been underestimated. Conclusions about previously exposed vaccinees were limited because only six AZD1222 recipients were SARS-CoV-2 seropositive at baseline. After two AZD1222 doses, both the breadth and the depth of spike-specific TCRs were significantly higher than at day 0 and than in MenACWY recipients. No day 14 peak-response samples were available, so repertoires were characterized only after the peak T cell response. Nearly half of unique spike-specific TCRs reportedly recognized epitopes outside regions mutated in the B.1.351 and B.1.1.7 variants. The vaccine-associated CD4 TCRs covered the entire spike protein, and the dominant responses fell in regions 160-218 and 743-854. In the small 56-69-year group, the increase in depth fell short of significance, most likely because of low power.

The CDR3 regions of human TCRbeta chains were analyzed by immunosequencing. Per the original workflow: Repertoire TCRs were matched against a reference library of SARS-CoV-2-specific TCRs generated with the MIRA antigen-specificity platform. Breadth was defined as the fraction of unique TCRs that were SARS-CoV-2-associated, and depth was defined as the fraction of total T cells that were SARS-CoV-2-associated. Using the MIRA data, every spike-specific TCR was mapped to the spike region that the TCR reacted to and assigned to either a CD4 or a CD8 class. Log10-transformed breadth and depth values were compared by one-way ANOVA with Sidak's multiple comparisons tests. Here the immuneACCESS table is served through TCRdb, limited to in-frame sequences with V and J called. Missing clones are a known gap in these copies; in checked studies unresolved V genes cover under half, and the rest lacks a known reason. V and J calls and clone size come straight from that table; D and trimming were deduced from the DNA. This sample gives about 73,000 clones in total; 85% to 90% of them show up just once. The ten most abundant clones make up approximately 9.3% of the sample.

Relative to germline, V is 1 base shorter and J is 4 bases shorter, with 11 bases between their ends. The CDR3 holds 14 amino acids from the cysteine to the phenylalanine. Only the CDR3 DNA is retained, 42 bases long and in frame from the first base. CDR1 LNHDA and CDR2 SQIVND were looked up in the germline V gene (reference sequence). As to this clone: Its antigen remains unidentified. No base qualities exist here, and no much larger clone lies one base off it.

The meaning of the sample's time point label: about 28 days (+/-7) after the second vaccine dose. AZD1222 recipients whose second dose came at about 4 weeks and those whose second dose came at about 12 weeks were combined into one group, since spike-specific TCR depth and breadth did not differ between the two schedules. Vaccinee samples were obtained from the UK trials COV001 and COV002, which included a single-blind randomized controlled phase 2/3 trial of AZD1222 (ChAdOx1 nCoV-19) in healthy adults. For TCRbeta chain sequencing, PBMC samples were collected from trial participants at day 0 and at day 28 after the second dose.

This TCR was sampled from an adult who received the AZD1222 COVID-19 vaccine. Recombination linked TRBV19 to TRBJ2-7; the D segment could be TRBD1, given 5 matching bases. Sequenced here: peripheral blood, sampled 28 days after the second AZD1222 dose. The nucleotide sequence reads TGTGCCAGTAGTATAGGCCCAGGGTCATACGAGCAGTACTTC. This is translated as CASSIGPGSYEQYF.